Below are 15 T cell receptor beta chains sequenced from a single sample in a study of cytomegalovirus exposure and HLA in healthy donors (dated by TCRdb to the late 2010s). Libraries were built with the immunoSEQ multiplex PCR assay. A mixture of 60 forward primers for TCR Vbeta segments and 13 reverse primers for TCR Jbeta segments was used in the multiplex PCR. This immuneACCESS table, as held by TCRdb, lists in-frame sequences with V and J called but not all clones. Of the missing ones, under half trace to an unresolved V gene in checked studies; the others have no known cause. The table for this sample lists under 200,000 clones; 65% to 90% of them were counted only once. The ten largest clones add up to roughly 6% of the sample. The sample was PBMCs. The receptors stem from a man aged 35 to 55 in good health and CMV-seropositive.

V gene TRBV6-6 combines with J gene TRBJ2-5, with D hard to call. Germline CDR1 MNHNY, CDR2 SVGAGI (reference sequence). V lost 2 bases and J lost 6, with 10 bases in between. The CDR3 extends over 13 amino acids. This CDR3 is CASSYLGSQTQYF. The CDR3 DNA is TGTGCCAGCAGTTACCTCGGTAGCCAGACCCAGTACTTC.

This chain joins TRBV7-8 and TRBJ2-7, with TRBD1 matching over 8 bases. Germline V CDR1 and CDR2: SGHVS, FQNEAQ. V lost 6 bases, J lost 2 bases, and 9 bases stayed unmatched. CDR3 size: 15 residues. The CDR3 here is CASSSPGTGPYEQYF. The CDR3 DNA follows: TGTGCCAGCAGTTCCCCCGGGACAGGACCCTACGAGCAGTACTTC.

CDR3 in DNA: TGTGCCAGCAGCGAACAGATAGCGGGGGCCCAGGGGAACACCGGGGAGCTGTTTTTT. It is translated as CASSEQIAGAQGNTGELFF. The genes are TRBV7-3 and TRBJ2-2, with TRBD2 identical over 9 bases. The V gene's germline CDR1 is SGHTA and CDR2 FQGTGA. V shed 5 bases, J shed 1 base, and the junction held 14 bases outside the gene matches. CDR3 length: 19 amino acids.

The rearrangement links TRBV7-9 to TRBJ2-7; 9 nucleotides align to TRBD1. Per germline, CDR1 SEHNR and CDR2 FQNEAQ (reference sequence). The CDR3 totals 16 residues. Trimming removed 0 bases from V and 0 bases from J; junction bases left unmatched: 3. This CDR3 is CASSLAPGQGSYEQYF. In DNA form, the CDR3 reads TGTGCCAGCAGCTTAGCGCCGGGACAGGGCTCCTACGAGCAGTACTTC.

The rearrangement joins TRBV11-2 to TRBJ1-1; 7 nucleotides line up with TRBD1. The length of the CDR3 is 13 residues. The trim removed 7 bases at V and 5 bases at J, leaving 7 bases unmatched. CDR1 SGHAT and CDR2 FQNNGV come from the germline V gene. The CDR3 region has the DNA TGTGCCAGCACCCACAGACAGGGAACTGAAGCTTTCTTT. This encodes CASTHRQGTEAFF.

The chain combines TRBV7-2 with TRBJ2-1, with D possibly matching TRBD2 (6 bases). The V end was cut by 3 bases, the J end by 9 bases, with 6 bases between. This CDR3 has 11 residues. Germline values: CDR1 SGHTA, CDR2 FQGNSA. The CDR3 reads CASSLGGEQFF. Written as DNA, the CDR3 is TGTGCCAGCAGCTTGGGGGGTGAGCAGTTCTTC. Full variable domain (outside the CDR3, taken from reference TRBV7-2 and TRBJ2-1): GAGVSQSPSNKVTEKGKDVELRCDPISGHTALYWYRQSLGQGLEFLIYFQGNSAPDKSGLPSDRFSAERTGGSVSTLTIQRTQQEDSAVYLCASSLGGEQFFGPGTRLTVL.

This clone was detected a few times. The chain is built from TRBV6-4 and TRBJ2-1; 11 bases line up with TRBD2. The CDR3 totals 14 residues. V gave up 4 bases and J gave up 6 bases; unmatched junction bases: 2. In germline, CDR1 is MRHNA, CDR2 SNTAGT. Here the CDR3 reads CASSVAGGRNEQFF. CDR3 DNA sequence: TGTGCCAGCAGTGTAGCGGGGGGGCGCAATGAGCAGTTCTTC.

The rearrangement uses TRBV5-1 and TRBJ2-5; 8 nucleotides match TRBD1. TRBJ2-7 matches the DNA end more closely, so the J call is doubtful. The length of the CDR3 is 14 residues. Germline values: CDR1 SGHRS, CDR2 YFSETQ. The CDR3 protein is CASSLVQGGGEQYF. In DNA form, the CDR3 reads TGCGCCAGCAGCTTGGTACAGGGGGGCGGCGAGCAGTACTTC.

This clone has a single count. This chain links TRBV6-6 with TRBJ1-3; D remains ambiguous. CDR1 and CDR2 from the germline V gene are MNHNY and SVGAGI (reference sequence). The CDR3 loop spans 13 amino acids. The V end was cut by 6 bases, the J end by 11 bases, with 17 bases between. The CDR3 loop reads CASSPKRETPIYF. The CDR3 region has the DNA TGTGCCAGCAGCCCTAAGAGGGAAACCCCCATATATTTT.

The chain links TRBV6-1 to TRBJ1-5; TRBD1 aligns across 7 bases. The CDR3 length is 14 residues. Germline V gene sequence: CDR1 MNHNS, CDR2 SASEGT. V shed 2 bases and J 7 bases; nucleotides not matched to a gene: 5. CDR3 coding DNA: TGTGCCAGCAGTGAACAGGGGGGCGAGCAGCCCCAGCATTTT. Encoded protein: CASSEQGGEQPQHF.

The rearrangement links TRBV9 to TRBJ2-1; 10 bases are shared with TRBD2. This CDR3 has 16 amino acids. The germline gives CDR1 SGDLS, CDR2 YYNGEE. Germline trimming cut 3 bases from V and 5 bases from J; bases unmatched to any gene: 8. CDR3 protein: CASSAPGLALNNEQFF. CDR3 bases: TGTGCCAGCAGCGCCCCGGGACTAGCGCTTAACAATGAGCAGTTCTTC.

V and J are TRBV5-4 and TRBJ1-4, with D unclear. Germline V gene data show CDR1 as SGHNT and CDR2 as YYREEE (reference sequence). The CDR3 spans 14 residues. V dropped 2 bases and J dropped 5 bases, with 10 bases sitting between them. Here the CDR3 reads CASSFSDGNEKLFF. CDR3 bases: TGTGCCAGCAGCTTTTCCGACGGGAATGAAAAACTGTTTTTT.

This chain connects TRBV9 to TRBJ2-3; 10 bases match TRBD1. The CDR3 has 16 amino acids. Per the germline V gene, CDR1 is SGDLS and CDR2 is YYNGEE. V shed 4 bases and J 3 bases; nucleotides not matched to a gene: 8. CDR3 nucleotide sequence: TGTGCCAGCAGCCCCCGACAGGGGGCGCTTACAGATACGCAGTATTTT. It codes for CASSPRQGALTDTQYF.

The chain uses TRBV7-3 and TRBJ2-5; a possible D gene is TRBD1 (5 bases). The CDR3 has 15 residues. CDR1 is SGHTA, CDR2 FQGTGA, per germline. The germline V and J ends were trimmed by 0 bases and 1 base, with 9 bases remaining between them. The CDR3 nucleotides are TGTGCCAGCAGCTTAACCTCCACAGGCCAAGAGACCCAGTACTTC. Translated: CASSLTSTGQETQYF.

The CDR3 DNA reads TGTGCCAGCAGCTGGGACACGGATAGCAATCAGCCCCAGCATTTT. Translating gives CASSWDTDSNQPQHF. The rearrangement joins TRBV7-9 to TRBJ1-5; the D gene is possibly TRBD1 (6 bases). Germline V gene data show CDR1 as SEHNR and CDR2 as FQNEAQ (reference sequence). V lost 4 bases and J lost 0, with 10 bases in between. The CDR3 has 15 residues.